These T cell receptor beta chains were read from a single sample in a study of CD8 T cells in Susac syndrome. TCRdb independently ran MiXCR on the immunoSEQ multiplex PCR reads; one entry per CDR3 protein. The sample shows 73,000 or so distinct CDR3 sequences, over 85% of them seen only once. The sequenced material came from CD8+ T cells from PBMCs. All receptors derive from a human donor with multiple sclerosis. CDR3s include the opening cysteine and the closing phenylalanine or tryptophan. The D gene is left open where the match is weak. For some rows the clone size is stated as once, few or many, or as a class when expanded; others skip it.

- | TRBJ2-2 | - | TRBV29-1 | CSVEFMGTRELFF | TGCAGCGTTGAATTTATGGGGACCAGGGAGCTGTTTTTT
- | TRBJ2-6 | - | TRBV6-1 | CASDRTISGANVLTF | TGTGCCAGCGACAGAACCATCTCTGGGGCCAACGTCCTGACTTTC
- | TRBJ2-4 | - | TRBV7-9 | CASSPDGGGRVKNIQYF | TGTGCCAGCAGCCCCGACGGCGGGGGCCGGGTCAAAAACATTCAGTACTTC
- | TRBJ1-1 | once | TRBV4-3 | CASSPYALRMNTEAFF | TGCGCCAGCAGCCCTTATGCGTTGCGGATGAACACTGAAGCTTTCTTT
TRBD1 | TRBJ1-4 | - | TRBV9 | CASSPRQGARNEKLFF | TGTGCCAGCAGCCCGAGACAGGGGGCAAGGAATGAAAAACTGTTTTTT
- | TRBJ2-7 | - | TRBV6-2/TRBV6-3 | CASSYGQSYEQYF | TGTGCCAGCAGTTACGGCCAGTCCTACGAGCAGTACTTC
TRBD1 | TRBJ2-2 | once | TRBV27 | CASSLFFGQANTGELFF | TGTGCCAGCAGTTTATTCTTCGGACAGGCAAACACCGGGGAGCTGTTTTTT
TRBD2 | TRBJ2-1 | - | TRBV20-1 | CSARALDRTSGRNEQFF | TGCAGTGCTAGAGCTCTAGATAGGACTAGCGGGAGGAATGAGCAGTTCTTC
- | TRBJ1-1 | few | TRBV6-6 | CASSYLGRIEAFF | TGTGCCAGCAGTTACCTCGGACGGATTGAAGCTTTCTTT
- | TRBJ2-2 | - | TRBV12-3/TRBV12-4 | CASSFGDGELFF | TGTGCCAGCAGTTTTGGGGACGGGGAGCTGTTTTTT
- | TRBJ1-5 | - | TRBV27 | CASGLDSYQPQHF | TGTGCCAGCGGACTGGACAGTTATCAGCCCCAGCATTTT
- | TRBJ1-2 | - | TRBV9 | CASSASYGYTF | TGTGCCAGCAGCGCTTCCTATGGCTACACCTTC
- | TRBJ1-4 | - | TRBV27 | CASSSPTNEKLFF | TGTGCCAGCAGTTCACCAACTAATGAAAAACTGTTTTTT
- | TRBJ1-2 | - | TRBV6-1 | CASGGRTYGYTF | TGTGCCAGTGGAGGCAGGACCTATGGCTACACCTTC
TRBD1 | TRBJ2-7 | - | TRBV3-1 | CASSPGQGATYEQYF | TGTGCCAGCAGCCCCGGACAGGGGGCTACCTACGAGCAGTACTTC
- | TRBJ2-7 | - | TRBV13 | CASSFRDYEQYF | TGTGCCAGCAGCTTCCGGGACTACGAGCAGTACTTC
TRBD2 | TRBJ2-5 | - | TRBV12-3/TRBV12-4 | CASSLLAEPQETQYF | TGTGCCAGCAGTTTGCTAGCGGAGCCTCAAGAGACCCAGTACTTC
- | TRBJ2-2 | - | TRBV29-1 | CSVEDNGSGELFF | TGCAGCGTTGAAGATAACGGGTCCGGGGAGCTGTTTTTT
- | TRBJ1-2 | - | TRBV3-1 | CASSQMGGDYGYTF | TGTGCCAGCAGCCAAATGGGAGGGGACTATGGCTACACCTTC
- | TRBJ2-7 | - | TRBV4-3 | CASSQVPSLAGQYF | TGCGCCAGCAGCCAAGTCCCAAGTCTCGCCGGGCAGTACTTC
- | TRBJ2-3 | - | TRBV7-9 | CASSLFRDTDTQYF | TGTGCCAGCAGCTTATTTCGCGACACAGATACGCAGTATTTT
TRBD2 | TRBJ2-7 | once | TRBV7-6 | CALLAGGYEQYF | TGTGCCTTACTTGCGGGGGGATACGAGCAGTACTTC
TRBD2 | TRBJ2-5 | - | TRBV27 | CASSYRGELQETQYF | TGTGCCAGCAGTTATCGGGGGGAACTACAAGAGACCCAGTACTTC
TRBD1 | TRBJ1-1 | - | TRBV6-6 | CASSSHRGNTEAFF | TGTGCCAGCAGTTCACACAGGGGGAACACTGAAGCTTTCTTT
- | TRBJ1-2 | once | TRBV7-9 | CASSLGQAGYTF | TGTGCCAGCAGCTTAGGACAGGCTGGCTACACCTTC
- | TRBJ1-2 | - | TRBV6-6 | CASTRIGAGYGYTF | TGTGCCAGCACCCGGATCGGGGCAGGGTATGGCTACACCTTC
- | TRBJ1-3 | - | TRBV19 | CASSSGFSGNTIYF | TGTGCCAGTAGCTCCGGCTTCTCTGGAAACACCATATATTTT
TRBD1 | TRBJ2-7 | - | TRBV7-2 | CASSFGTGTAYEQYF | TGTGCCAGCAGCTTCGGCACAGGGACAGCCTACGAGCAGTACTTC
- | TRBJ1-4 | - | TRBV7-9 | CASSSSLEKLFF | TGTGCCAGCAGCTCCTCTTTGGAAAAACTGTTTTTT
TRBD2 | TRBJ2-7 | - | TRBV6-2/TRBV6-3 | CASSDGLAGLYEQYF | TGTGCCAGCAGTGATGGGCTAGCGGGACTATACGAGCAGTACTTC
- | TRBJ2-5 | - | TRBV13 | CASSVGLQETQYF | TGTGCCAGCAGCGTGGGACTGCAAGAGACCCAGTACTTC
- | TRBJ1-4 | - | TRBV7-6 | CASSSLDEKLFF | TGTGCCAGCAGCTCCCTCGACGAAAAACTGTTTTTT
- | TRBJ2-5 | - | TRBV7-9 | CASSHDYRETQYF | TGTGCCAGCAGCCACGACTATCGGGAGACCCAGTACTTC
TRBD2 | TRBJ2-3 | - | TRBV7-9 | CASSSTSGETDTQYF | TGTGCCAGCAGCTCCACTAGCGGGGAGACAGATACGCAGTATTTT
- | TRBJ2-5 | - | TRBV4-1 | CASSQEGVRETQYF | TGCGCCAGCAGCCAAGAAGGAGTGAGAGAGACCCAGTACTTC
- | TRBJ2-1 | once | TRBV7-9 | CASSANYEQFF | TGTGCCAGCAGCGCCAATTATGAGCAGTTCTTC
- | TRBJ2-7 | - | TRBV3-1 | CASSQGRQGITYEQYF | TGTGCCAGCAGCCAAGGGCGGCAGGGGATCACATACGAGCAGTACTTC
- | TRBJ2-1 | - | TRBV12-3/TRBV12-4 | CASSLTGSGQFF | TGTGCCAGCAGTCTAACAGGGTCGGGGCAGTTCTTC
- | TRBJ2-3 | - | TRBV15 | CATRAKKTVTDTQYF | TGTGCCACCCGAGCGAAGAAGACAGTCACAGATACGCAGTATTTT
- | TRBJ2-7 | - | TRBV4-3 | CASSQEGDIVRVYEQYF | TGCGCCAGCAGCCAAGAGGGAGATATAGTCAGGGTTTACGAGCAGTACTTC
- | TRBJ1-4 | - | TRBV7-6 | CAPREKLFF | TGTGCCCCAAGGGAAAAACTGTTTTTT
- | TRBJ1-3 | - | TRBV29-1 | CSVDGTSSGNTIYF | TGCAGCGTTGATGGGACAAGCTCTGGAAACACCATATATTTT
- | TRBJ2-7 | - | TRBV6-5 | CASSYGPSSYEQYF | TGTGCCAGCAGTTACGGTCCGAGCTCCTACGAGCAGTACTTC
TRBD2 | TRBJ2-5 | - | TRBV7-9 | CASSQVGLAFVETQYF | TGTGCCAGCAGCCAGGTGGGACTAGCGTTTGTCGAGACCCAGTACTTC
- | TRBJ1-2 | - | TRBV27 | CASSPGRDNPNYGYTF | TGTGCCAGCAGTCCGGGAAGGGACAACCCTAACTATGGCTACACCTTC
- | TRBJ1-2 | - | TRBV7-9 | CASSLEGATAF | TGTGCCAGCAGCTTAGAAGGGGCTACCGCCTTC
- | TRBJ2-7 | - | TRBV9 | CASSPRSYEQYF | TGTGCCAGCAGCCCCCGGTCGTACGAGCAGTACTTC
- | TRBJ1-1 | medium-sized | TRBV11-2 | CASSLSGGNTEAFF | TGTGCCAGCAGCTTAAGTGGAGGGAACACTGAAGCTTTCTTT
- | TRBJ2-7 | - | TRBV13 | CASSSARGEQYF | TGTGCCAGCAGCTCAGCCAGGGGCGAGCAGTACTTC
- | TRBJ1-4 | - | TRBV6-2/TRBV6-3 | CASASNTGPRNEKLFF | TGTGCCAGTGCGAGTAACACGGGACCGCGTAATGAAAAACTGTTTTTT
TRBD1 | TRBJ2-7 | - | TRBV6-5 | CASSYARTGYEQYF | TGTGCCAGCAGTTACGCCCGGACAGGCTACGAGCAGTACTTC
- | TRBJ2-1 | - | TRBV14 | CASSQDQGQAVYNEQFF | TGTGCCAGCAGCCAAGATCAAGGTCAGGCGGTCTACAATGAGCAGTTCTTC
- | TRBJ2-7 | - | TRBV20-1 | CSAGRSEQYF | TGCAGTGCTGGACGGAGCGAGCAGTACTTC
- | TRBJ1-1 | - | TRBV29-1 | CSAGTKGMNTEAFF | TGCAGCGCCGGAACAAAGGGCATGAACACTGAAGCTTTCTTT
- | TRBJ1-5 | - | TRBV7-9 | CASSLAGSGQPQHF | TGTGCCAGCAGCTTAGCGGGTAGCGGTCAGCCCCAGCATTTT